Presented here are 18 T cell receptor beta chains from one specimen sequenced in a study of metastatic and nonmetastatic thyroid tumors. No patient had received any treatment before thyroid surgery. TCRdb ran MiXCR on the PCR reads. This sample carries under 30,000 clones, 20% to 25% of them seen once, and the ten largest clones take approximately 40%. Material: blood. The receptors stem from a female donor with papillary thyroid cancer or a benign thyroid nodule (not recorded which). Some clones in this sample may be carry-over from other donors' samples.

The chain uses TRBV9 and TRBJ2-3, with 14 nucleotides matching TRBD2. This CDR3 contains 16 residues. V gave up 3 bases and J gave up 4 bases; unmatched junction bases: 4. Germline V lookup: CDR1 SGDLS, CDR2 YYNGEE. This CDR3 reads CASSGLAGGPADTQYF. The CDR3 coding sequence is TGTGCCAGCAGCGGACTAGCGGGGGGGCCTGCAGATACGCAGTATTTT.

The rearrangement joins TRBV7-9 to TRBJ1-1; 10 bases fit TRBD1. Germline CDR1 is SEHNR and CDR2 is FQNEAQ (reference sequence). This CDR3 has 15 residues. After removal of 3 bases from V and 4 bases from J, the junction contained 5 bases not matched to a gene. Here the CDR3 DNA reads TGTGCCAGCAGCTTCGGGGACAGGGGCGGCACTGAAGCTTTCTTT. It is translated as CASSFGDRGGTEAFF.

This clone was recorded at least ten times. V gene TRBV19 combines with J gene TRBJ1-2, with 7 bases aligning to TRBD1. Germline V gene data show CDR1 as LNHDA and CDR2 as SQIVND (reference sequence). This CDR3 is 14 amino acids long. V lost 7 bases and J lost 0; bases outside the gene matches: 5. The CDR3 here is CASKGGQANYGYTF. The CDR3, as DNA: TGTGCCAGTAAAGGGGGCCAAGCTAACTATGGCTACACCTTC.

This clone was detected only once. The chain links TRBV5-1 to TRBJ1-1, with 8 bases that match TRBD1. Germline V gene lookup returns CDR1 SGHRS and CDR2 YFSETQ. Germline trimming cut 3 bases from V and 5 bases from J; bases unmatched to any gene: 6. The CDR3 is 14 residues long. This chain's CDR3 is CASSSGQGSTEAFF. The CDR3 DNA reads as TGCGCCAGCAGCTCCGGACAGGGTAGTACTGAAGCTTTCTTT.

At least ten counts were recorded for this clone. The chain carries TRBV28 and TRBJ1-4; weak D call: TRBD1 (5 bases). This CDR3 region has 14 residues. Germline V lookup: CDR1 MDHEN, CDR2 SYDVKM. V lost 6 bases to trimming and J lost 0 bases, with 8 bases between them. This CDR3 reads CASRPDTTNEKLFF. CDR3 sequence (DNA): TGTGCCAGCAGGCCGGACACAACTAATGAAAAACTGTTTTTT.

The V and J genes are TRBV4-3 and TRBJ2-3; 7 nucleotides align to TRBD1. V was pared by 6 bases and J by 2 bases, with 11 bases of the junction left unmatched. This CDR3 contains 16 residues. The germline CDR1 and CDR2 sequences are LGHNA and YSLEER. CDR3 amino acids: CASSQTGVGATDTQYF. In DNA form, the CDR3 reads TGCGCCAGCAGTCAAACAGGGGTTGGGGCCACAGATACGCAGTATTTT.

This rearrangement joins TRBV5-5 to TRBJ2-7, with TRBD2 matching over 7 bases. The CDR3 sequence is 15 residues long. The V gene end was trimmed by 0 bases and the J gene end by 2 bases; junction bases not matched to a gene: 5. Germline CDR1 and CDR2: SGHKS and YYEKEE (reference sequence). The CDR3 loop is CASSLGLAVPYEQYF. The CDR3 DNA sequence: TGTGCCAGCAGCTTGGGCCTAGCGGTCCCCTACGAGCAGTACTTC.

This clone came up many times. V and J are TRBV20-1 and TRBJ2-1; 8 bases fit TRBD2. The germline CDR1 and CDR2 sequences are DFQATT and SNEGSKA (reference sequence). Losses at the gene ends were 6 bases for V and 6 bases for J; bases not matched to a gene: 7. The CDR3 length is 13 residues. As DNA, the CDR3 is TGCAGTGCAAGGTTAGCGGGGACCAATGAGCAGTTCTTC. Its translation is CSARLAGTNEQFF.

A word on this clone: Possible read error: a much larger clone is one base away. The V gene is TRBV3-1, the J gene TRBJ2-7; D remains ambiguous. Germline CDR1 reads LGHDT; CDR2 reads YNNKEL (reference sequence). The CDR3 contains 15 residues. The CDR3 nucleotides are TGTGCCAGCAGCCAAGCCCATGGCGCTTCCTACGGGCAGTACTTC. This sequence encodes CASSQAHGASYGQYF.

The sample holds a few counts of this clone. V and J are TRBV12-3 or TRBV12-4 and TRBJ1-1; D not certain. The V end was cut by 3 bases, the J end by 5 bases, with 13 bases between. This CDR3 is 14 amino acids long. DNA of the CDR3: TGTGCCAGCAGTTTGAAATTGGCTAGAACTGAAGCTTTCTTT. It yields the protein CASSLKLARTEAFF.

The chain is built from TRBV12-3 or TRBV12-4 and TRBJ1-1, with D maybe TRBD1 (6 bases). The CDR3 contains 14 residues. Trimming removed 2 bases at V and 2 bases at J, with 9 bases between. DNA for the CDR3: TGTGCCAGCAGTTTAAGGGGGGGTAACACTGAAGCTTTCTTT. Protein product: CASSLRGGNTEAFF.

This clone was recorded many times. A junction boundary mismatches the germline segment, possibly from a read error. This chain connects TRBV9 to TRBJ1-2; a weak D match, TRBD1 (6 bases). The CDR3 totals 12 residues. Germline values: CDR1 SGDLS, CDR2 YYNGEE. The CDR3 is CASSVGYGDTSF. In DNA form, the CDR3 reads TGTGCCAGCAGCGTAGGTTATGGGGACACCTCCTTC.

This clone was detected ten times or more. The gene calls are TRBV5-1 and TRBJ2-1, with 8 bases aligning to TRBD2. This CDR3 has 15 amino acids. Germline assignment: CDR1 SGHRS and CDR2 YFSETQ. V dropped 3 bases and J dropped 5; count of bases not matched to a gene: 7. The CDR3 DNA sequence: TGCGCCAGCAGCTCCCTTGGGACTAGTGACAATGAGCAGTTCTTC. It translates to CASSSLGTSDNEQFF.

This clone was counted once. The conserved phenylalanine or tryptophan normally closing the CDR3 is absent here, so this likely arose from a read error. J is TRBJ1-6 and V is TRBV13; the match to TRBD1 covers 11 bases. CDR3 size: 17 residues. Germline V gene sequence: CDR1 PRHDT, CDR2 FYEKMQ (reference sequence). The V and J ends lost 4 bases and 4 bases, in that order; junction bases with no gene match: 6. As DNA, the CDR3 is TGTGCCAGCAGCTCGCTCCGGGACAGGGGGTATAATTCACCCCTCCACTCT. It specifies CASSSLRDRGYNSPLHS.

The table lists this clone with many counts. The chain carries TRBV4-3 and TRBJ2-2; D might be TRBD1 or TRBD2, each matching 6 bases. The germline V and J ends were trimmed by 1 base and 7 bases, with 10 bases remaining between them. Germline CDR1 is LGHNA and CDR2 is YSLEER. The CDR3 is made up of 14 amino acids. The CDR3, as DNA: TGCGCCAGCAGCCAAGTCGGGGGCTTCGGGGAGCTGTTTTTT. It yields the protein CASSQVGGFGELFF.

This clone has ten or more counts. This chain links TRBV18 with TRBJ2-2, with D possibly matching TRBD1 (6 bases). Germline V gene data show CDR1 as KGHSH and CDR2 as LQKENI. The germline V and J ends were trimmed by 4 bases and 7 bases, with 16 bases remaining between them. The CDR3 totals 15 residues. CDR3 residues: CASSQTQGSGGELFF. For the CDR3, the DNA is TGTGCCAGCTCACAGACCCAGGGGTCTGGCGGGGAGCTGTTTTTT.

This clone showed up many times. J is TRBJ2-2 and V is TRBV19; 9 bases match TRBD1. V lost 5 bases, J lost 4 bases, and 5 bases stayed unmatched. Germline CDR1 and CDR2: LNHDA and SQIVND (reference sequence). The CDR3 totals 15 residues. CDR3 sequence: CASSAGQGSTGELFF. The CDR3 DNA sequence: TGTGCCAGTAGTGCAGGACAGGGGTCCACCGGGGAGCTGTTTTTT.

This clone was seen ten or more times. This chain links TRBV25-1 with TRBJ1-1; D perhaps matches TRBD1 (5 bases). The CDR3 loop spans 13 amino acids. Between the trimmed V and J ends, which lost 5 bases and 5 bases, there was a span of 12 bases. Germline CDR1 and CDR2: MGHDK and SYGVNS. The CDR3 DNA reads TGTGCCAGCAGTCGGGGCTGGGGGACTGAAGCTTTCTTT. Protein sequence: CASSRGWGTEAFF.